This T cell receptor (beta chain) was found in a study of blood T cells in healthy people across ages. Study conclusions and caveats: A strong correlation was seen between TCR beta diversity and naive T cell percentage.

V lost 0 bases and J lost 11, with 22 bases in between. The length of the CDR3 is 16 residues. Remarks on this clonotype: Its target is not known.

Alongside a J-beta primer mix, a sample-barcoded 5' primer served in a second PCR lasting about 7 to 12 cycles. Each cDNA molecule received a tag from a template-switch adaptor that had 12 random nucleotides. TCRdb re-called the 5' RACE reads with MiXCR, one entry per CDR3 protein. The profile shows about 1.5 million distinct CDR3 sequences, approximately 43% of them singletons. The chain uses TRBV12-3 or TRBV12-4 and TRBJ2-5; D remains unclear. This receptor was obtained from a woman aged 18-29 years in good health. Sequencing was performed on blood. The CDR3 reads CASSLAGLRGVGEQYF. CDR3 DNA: TGTGCCAGCAGTTTAGCCGGGCTGAGAGGTGTGGGTGAGCAGTACTTC.